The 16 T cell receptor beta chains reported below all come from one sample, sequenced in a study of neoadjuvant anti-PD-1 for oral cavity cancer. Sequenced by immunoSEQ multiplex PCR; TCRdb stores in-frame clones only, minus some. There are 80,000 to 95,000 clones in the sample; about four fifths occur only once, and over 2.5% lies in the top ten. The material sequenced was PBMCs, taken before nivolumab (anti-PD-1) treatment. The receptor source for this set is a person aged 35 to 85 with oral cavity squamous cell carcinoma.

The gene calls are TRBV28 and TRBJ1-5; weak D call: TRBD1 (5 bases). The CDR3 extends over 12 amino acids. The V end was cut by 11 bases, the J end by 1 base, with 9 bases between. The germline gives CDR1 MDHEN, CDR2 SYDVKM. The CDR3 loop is CASGQSNQPQHF. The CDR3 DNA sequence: TGTGCCTCAGGGCAGAGCAATCAGCCCCAGCATTTT.

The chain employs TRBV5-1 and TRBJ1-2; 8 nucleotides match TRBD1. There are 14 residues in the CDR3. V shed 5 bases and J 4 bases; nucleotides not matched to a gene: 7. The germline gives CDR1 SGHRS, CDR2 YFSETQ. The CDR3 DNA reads TGCGCCAGCAGATATACCGGGACAGGCTATGGCTACACCTTC. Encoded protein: CASRYTGTGYGYTF.

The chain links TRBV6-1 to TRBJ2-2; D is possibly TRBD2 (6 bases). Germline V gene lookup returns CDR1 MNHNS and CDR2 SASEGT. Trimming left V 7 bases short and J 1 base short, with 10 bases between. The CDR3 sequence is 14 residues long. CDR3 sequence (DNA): TGTGCCAGCACTCGCGGGATGAACACCGGGGAGCTGTTTTTT. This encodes CASTRGMNTGELFF.

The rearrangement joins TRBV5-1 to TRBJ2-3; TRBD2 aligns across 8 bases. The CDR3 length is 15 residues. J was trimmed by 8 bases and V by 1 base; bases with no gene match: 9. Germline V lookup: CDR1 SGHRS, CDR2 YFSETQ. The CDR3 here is CASSLYTSGPGTQYF. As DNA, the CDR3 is TGCGCCAGCAGCTTGTATACTAGCGGTCCGGGTACGCAGTATTTT.

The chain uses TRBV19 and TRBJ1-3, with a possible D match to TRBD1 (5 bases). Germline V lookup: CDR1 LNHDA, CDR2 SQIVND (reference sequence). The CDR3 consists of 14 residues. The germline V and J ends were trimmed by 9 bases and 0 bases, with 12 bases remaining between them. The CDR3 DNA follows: TGTGCCAGAGCGGGACGGCGCTCTGGAAACACCATATATTTT. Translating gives CARAGRRSGNTIYF.

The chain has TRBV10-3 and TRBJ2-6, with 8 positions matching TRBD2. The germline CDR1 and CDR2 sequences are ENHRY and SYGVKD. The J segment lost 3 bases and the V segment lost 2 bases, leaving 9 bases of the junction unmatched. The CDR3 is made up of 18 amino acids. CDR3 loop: CAISERDGRALGANVLTF. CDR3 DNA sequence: TGTGCCATCAGTGAGAGGGACGGGAGGGCCCTTGGGGCCAACGTCCTGACTTTC.

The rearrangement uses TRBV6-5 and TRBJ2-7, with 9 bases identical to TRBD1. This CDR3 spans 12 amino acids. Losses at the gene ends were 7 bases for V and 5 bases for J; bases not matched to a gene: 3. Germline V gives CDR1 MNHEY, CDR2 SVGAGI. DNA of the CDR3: TGTGCCAGCAACGGACAGGGGAACGAGCAGTACTTC. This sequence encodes CASNGQGNEQYF.

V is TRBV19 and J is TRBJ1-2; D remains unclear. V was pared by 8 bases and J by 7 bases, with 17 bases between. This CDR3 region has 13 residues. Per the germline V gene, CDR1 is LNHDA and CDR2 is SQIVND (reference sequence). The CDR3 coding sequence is TGTGCCAGTGAAGAGCGCCCAGCCTTTGGCTACACCTTC. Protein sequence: CASEERPAFGYTF.

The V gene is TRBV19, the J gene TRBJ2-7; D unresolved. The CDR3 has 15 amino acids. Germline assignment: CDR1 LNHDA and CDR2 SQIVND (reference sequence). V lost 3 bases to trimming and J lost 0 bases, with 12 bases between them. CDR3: CASSIDSASSYEQYF. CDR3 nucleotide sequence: TGTGCCAGTAGTATCGATTCCGCCAGCTCCTACGAGCAGTACTTC.

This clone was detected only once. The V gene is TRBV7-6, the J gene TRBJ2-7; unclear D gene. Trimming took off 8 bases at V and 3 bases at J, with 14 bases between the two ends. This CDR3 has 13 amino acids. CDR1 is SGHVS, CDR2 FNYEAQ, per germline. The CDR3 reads CASGPRPSYEQYF. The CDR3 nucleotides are TGTGCCAGCGGCCCTAGGCCGAGCTACGAGCAGTACTTC.

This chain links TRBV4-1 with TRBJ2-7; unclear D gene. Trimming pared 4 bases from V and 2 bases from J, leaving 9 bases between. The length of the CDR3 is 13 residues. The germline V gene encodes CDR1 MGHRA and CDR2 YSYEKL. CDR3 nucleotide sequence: TGCGCCAGCAGCCCAGTGGGAACCTACGAGCAGTACTTC. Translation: CASSPVGTYEQYF.

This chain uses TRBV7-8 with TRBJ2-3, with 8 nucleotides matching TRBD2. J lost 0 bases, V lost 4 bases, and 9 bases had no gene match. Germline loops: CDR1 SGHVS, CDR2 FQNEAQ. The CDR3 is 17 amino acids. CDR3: CASSSRLTSGSTDTQYF. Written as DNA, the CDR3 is TGTGCCAGCAGCTCCCGACTAACTAGCGGTAGCACAGATACGCAGTATTTT. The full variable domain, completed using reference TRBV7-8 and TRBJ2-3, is GAGVSQSPRYKVAKRGQDVALRCDPISGHVSLFWYQQALGQGPEFLTYFQNEAQLDKSGLPSDRFFAERPEGSVSTLKIQRTQQEDSAVYLCASSSRLTSGSTDTQYFGPGTRLTVL.

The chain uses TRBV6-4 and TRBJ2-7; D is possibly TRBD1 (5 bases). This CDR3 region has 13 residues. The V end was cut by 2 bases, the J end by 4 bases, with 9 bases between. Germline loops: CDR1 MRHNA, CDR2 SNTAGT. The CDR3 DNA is TGTGCCAGCAGTGACGAGGCAGGGTACGAGCAGTACTTC. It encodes CASSDEAGYEQYF.

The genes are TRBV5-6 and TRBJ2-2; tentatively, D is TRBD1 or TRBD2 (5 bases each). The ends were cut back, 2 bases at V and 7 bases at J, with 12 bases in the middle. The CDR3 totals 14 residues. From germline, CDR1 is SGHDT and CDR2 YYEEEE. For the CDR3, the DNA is TGTGCCAGCAGCTTCCAGGGACGGGACGGGGAGCTGTTTTTT. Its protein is CASSFQGRDGELFF. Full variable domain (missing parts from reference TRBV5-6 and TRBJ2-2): DAGVTQSPTHLIKTRGQQVTLRCSPKSGHDTVSWYQQALGQGPQFIFQYYEEEERQRGNFPDRFSGHQFPNYSSELNVNALLLGDSALYLCASSFQGRDGELFFGEGSRLTVL.

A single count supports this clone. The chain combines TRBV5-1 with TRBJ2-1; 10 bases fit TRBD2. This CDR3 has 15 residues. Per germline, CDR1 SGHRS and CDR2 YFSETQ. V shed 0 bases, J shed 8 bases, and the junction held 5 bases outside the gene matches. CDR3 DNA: TGCGCCAGCAGCTTGGCACTAGCGGGAATGGATGAGCAGTTCTTC. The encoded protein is CASSLALAGMDEQFF.

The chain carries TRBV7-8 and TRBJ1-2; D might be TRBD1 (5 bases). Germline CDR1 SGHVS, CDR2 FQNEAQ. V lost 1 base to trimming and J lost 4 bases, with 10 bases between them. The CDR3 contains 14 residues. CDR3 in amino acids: CASSLGHRRYGYTF. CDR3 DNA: TGTGCCAGCAGCTTAGGTCACAGGCGCTATGGCTACACCTTC.